This TCR beta chain was recovered during a study of cytomegalovirus exposure and HLA in healthy donors. Germline CDR1 reads SGHDT; CDR2 reads YYEEEE. This CDR3 is built from 16 residues. Losses at the gene ends were 3 bases for V and 2 bases for J; bases not matched to a gene: 6. Findings and caveats of the study: Researchers left out some V segments, among them TRBV6-2 and TRBV6-3, as indistinguishable. Immune exposure information available was restricted to CMV serostatus.

PCR was performed using 60 Vbeta and 13 Jbeta primers. Produced via immunoSEQ multiplex PCR; TCRdb's table is partial and in-frame only. The table has 250,000 or so clones, around 90% seen once; the top ten hold about 1.7%. About this clone: Its specificity is not known.

The chain uses TRBV5-6 and TRBJ2-7, with 12 bases fitting TRBD2. This receptor was identified in a girl aged 2 to 10 in good health and CMV-seronegative. Source material: PBMCs. The CDR3 here is CASSWRGLAGTYEQYF. In DNA form, the CDR3 reads TGTGCCAGCAGCTGGAGGGGACTAGCGGGCACCTACGAGCAGTACTTC.